A selection of T cell receptor beta chains follows, all from one sample in a study of control samples from healthy donors and cancer patients. Sequencing was performed with immunoSEQ multiplex PCR; in TCRdb, only in-frame clones are kept and a portion is missing. The repertoire holds 95,000 to 130,000 clones, 93% seen once, with roughly 2.7% in the top ten. Sequencing was carried out using blood. These receptors originate from a man aged 30-40 years in good health. Each CDR3 is given with its conserved first and last residue. A D gene is named only where the DNA matches it firmly. Size values are once, few and many counts, or a class for expanded clones, and some rows have none.

clone_size j_call d_call cdr3_length v_call cdr3_aa cdr3_nt
- TRBJ2-7 - 18 TRBV5-8 CASSLVRGSPSRSYEQYF TGTGCCAGCAGCTTGGTGAGGGGGAGCCCGAGTAGGTCCTACGAGCAGTACTTC
once TRBJ2-3 - 13 TRBV7-2 CASSPEKVYTQYF TGTGCCAGCAGCCCCGAAAAGGTGTATACGCAGTATTTT
- TRBJ1-1 - 14 TRBV14 CASSHPDSYTEAFF TGTGCCAGCAGCCACCCCGACAGTTACACTGAAGCTTTCTTT
- TRBJ2-5 - 15 TRBV6-2/TRBV6-3 CASSYSRGPAETQYF TGTGCCAGCAGTTACTCGCGGGGGCCGGCGGAGACCCAGTACTTC
- TRBJ1-1 - 15 TRBV25-1 CASSEWGDISTEAFF TGTGCCAGCAGTGAATGGGGGGATATCAGCACTGAAGCTTTCTTT
- TRBJ2-1 TRBD1 16 TRBV19 CASSMGTGPIQYEQFF TGTGCCAGTAGTATGGGGACAGGACCTATACAATACGAGCAGTTCTTC
- TRBJ1-1 - 14 TRBV5-5 CASSQGGGRGEAFF TGTGCCAGCAGCCAGGGTGGAGGACGAGGTGAAGCTTTCTTT
few TRBJ2-5 - 13 TRBV15 CATSNGAEETQYF TGTGCCACCAGCAACGGGGCTGAAGAGACCCAGTACTTC
few TRBJ1-1 - 14 TRBV19 CATHPGPASSEAFF TGTGCCACCCACCCGGGGCCAGCTAGTTCTGAAGCTTTCTTT
- TRBJ2-1 TRBD2 13 TRBV27 CASSFSWGGEQFF TGTGCCAGCAGTTTCAGTTGGGGAGGGGAGCAGTTCTTC
- TRBJ1-2 - 13 TRBV15 CATSPGRDFGYTF TGTGCCACCAGCCCCGGCAGGGATTTTGGCTACACCTTC